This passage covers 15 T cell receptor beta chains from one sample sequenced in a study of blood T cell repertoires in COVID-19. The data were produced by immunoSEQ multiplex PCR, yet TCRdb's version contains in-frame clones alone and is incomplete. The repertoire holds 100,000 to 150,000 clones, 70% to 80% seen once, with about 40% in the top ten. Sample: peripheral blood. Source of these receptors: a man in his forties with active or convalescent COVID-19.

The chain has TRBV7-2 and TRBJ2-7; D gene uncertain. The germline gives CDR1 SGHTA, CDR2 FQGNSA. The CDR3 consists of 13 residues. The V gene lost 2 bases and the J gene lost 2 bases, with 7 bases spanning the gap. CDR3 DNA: TGTGCCAGCAGCTTAACGCGGACCTACGAGCAGTACTTC. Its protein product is CASSLTRTYEQYF. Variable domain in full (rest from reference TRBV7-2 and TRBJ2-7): GAGVSQSPSNKVTEKGKDVELRCDPISGHTALYWYRQSLGQGLEFLIYFQGNSAPDKSGLPSDRFSAERTGGSVSTLTIQRTQQEDSAVYLCASSLTRTYEQYFGPGTRLTVT.

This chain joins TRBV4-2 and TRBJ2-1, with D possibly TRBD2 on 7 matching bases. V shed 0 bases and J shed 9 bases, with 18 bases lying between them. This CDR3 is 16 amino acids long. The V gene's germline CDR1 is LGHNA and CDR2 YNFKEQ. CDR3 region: CASSQEGGGGRVEQFF. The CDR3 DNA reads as TGTGCCAGCAGCCAAGAAGGGGGGGGCGGTCGGGTTGAGCAGTTCTTC.

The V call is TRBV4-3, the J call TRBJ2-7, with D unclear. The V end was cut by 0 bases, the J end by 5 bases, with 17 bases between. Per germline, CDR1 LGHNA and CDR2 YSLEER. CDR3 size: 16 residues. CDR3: CASSQDPLSSSHEQYF. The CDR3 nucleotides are TGCGCCAGCAGCCAAGATCCCTTAAGCTCGAGCCACGAGCAGTACTTC.

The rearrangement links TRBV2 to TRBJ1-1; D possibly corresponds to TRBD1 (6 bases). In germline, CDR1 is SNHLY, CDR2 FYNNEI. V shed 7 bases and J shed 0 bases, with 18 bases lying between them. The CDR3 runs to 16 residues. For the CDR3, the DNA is TGTGCCAGCACTATCGCCTCAACAGGGTTGAACACTGAAGCTTTCTTT. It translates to CASTIASTGLNTEAFF.

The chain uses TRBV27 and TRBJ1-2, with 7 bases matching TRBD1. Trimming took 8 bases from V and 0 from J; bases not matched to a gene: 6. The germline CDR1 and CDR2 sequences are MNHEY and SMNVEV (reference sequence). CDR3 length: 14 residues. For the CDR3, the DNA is TGTGCCAGCCGAGGGGGCGTCCCTAACTATGGCTACACCTTC. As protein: CASRGGVPNYGYTF.

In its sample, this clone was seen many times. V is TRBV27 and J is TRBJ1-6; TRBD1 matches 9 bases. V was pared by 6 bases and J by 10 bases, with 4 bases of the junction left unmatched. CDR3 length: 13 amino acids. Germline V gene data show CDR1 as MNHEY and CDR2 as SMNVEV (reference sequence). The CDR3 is CASRETGGSPLHF. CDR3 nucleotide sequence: TGTGCCAGCAGAGAAACAGGGGGCTCACCCCTCCACTTT.

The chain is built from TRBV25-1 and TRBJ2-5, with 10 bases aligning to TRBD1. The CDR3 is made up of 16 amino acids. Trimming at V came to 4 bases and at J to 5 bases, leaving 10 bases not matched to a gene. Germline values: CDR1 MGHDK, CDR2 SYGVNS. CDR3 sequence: CASSGRQGASLETQYF. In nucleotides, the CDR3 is TGTGCCAGCAGTGGACGACAGGGGGCATCATTGGAGACCCAGTACTTC.

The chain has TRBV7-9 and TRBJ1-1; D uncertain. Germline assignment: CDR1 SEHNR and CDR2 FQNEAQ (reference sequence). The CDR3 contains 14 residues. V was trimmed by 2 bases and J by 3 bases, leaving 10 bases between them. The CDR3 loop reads CASSLMRGDTEAFF. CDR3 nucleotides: TGTGCCAGCAGCTTAATGCGAGGCGACACTGAAGCTTTCTTT. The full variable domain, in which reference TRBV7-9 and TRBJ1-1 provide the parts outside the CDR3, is DTGVSQNPRHKITKRGQNVTFRCDPISEHNRLYWYRQTLGQGPEFLTYFQNEAQLEKSRLLSDRFSAERPKGSFSTLEIQRTEQGDSAMYLCASSLMRGDTEAFFGQGTRLTVV.

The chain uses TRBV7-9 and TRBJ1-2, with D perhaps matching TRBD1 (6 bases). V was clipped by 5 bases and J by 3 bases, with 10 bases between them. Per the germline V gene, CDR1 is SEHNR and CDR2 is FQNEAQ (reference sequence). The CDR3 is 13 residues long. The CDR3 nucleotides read TGTGCCAGCAGCCGGGACACAGACTATGGCTACACCTTC. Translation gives CASSRDTDYGYTF. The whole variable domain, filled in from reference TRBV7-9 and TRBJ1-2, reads DTGVSQNPRHKITKRGQNVTFRCDPISEHNRLYWYRQTLGQGPEFLTYFQNEAQLEKSRLLSDRFSAERPKGSFSTLEIQRTEQGDSAMYLCASSRDTDYGYTFGSGTRLTVV.

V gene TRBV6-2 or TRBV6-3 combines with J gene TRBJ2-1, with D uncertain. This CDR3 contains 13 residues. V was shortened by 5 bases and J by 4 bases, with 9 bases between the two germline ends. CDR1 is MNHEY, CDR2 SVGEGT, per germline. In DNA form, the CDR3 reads TGTGCCAGCAGTCCCGACTGGTACAATGAGCAGTTCTTC. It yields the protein CASSPDWYNEQFF.

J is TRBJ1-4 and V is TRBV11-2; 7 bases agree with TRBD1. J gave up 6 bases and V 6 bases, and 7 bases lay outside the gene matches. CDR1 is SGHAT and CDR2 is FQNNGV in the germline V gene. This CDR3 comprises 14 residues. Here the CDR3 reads CASSPGQPYEKLFF. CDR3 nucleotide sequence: TGTGCCAGCAGTCCGGGACAGCCTTATGAAAAACTGTTTTTT.

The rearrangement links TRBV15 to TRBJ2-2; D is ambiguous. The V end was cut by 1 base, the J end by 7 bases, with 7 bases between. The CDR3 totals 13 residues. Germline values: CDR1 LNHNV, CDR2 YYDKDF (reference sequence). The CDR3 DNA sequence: TGTGCCACCAGCAGAGCCTCGGGCGGGGAGCTGTTTTTT. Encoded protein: CATSRASGGELFF. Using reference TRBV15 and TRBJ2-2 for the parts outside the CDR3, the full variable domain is DAMVIQNPRYQVTQFGKPVTLSCSQTLNHNVMYWYQQKSSQAPKLLFHYYDKDFNNEADTPDNFQSRRPNTSFCFLDIRSPGLGDTAMYLCATSRASGGELFFGEGSRLTVL.

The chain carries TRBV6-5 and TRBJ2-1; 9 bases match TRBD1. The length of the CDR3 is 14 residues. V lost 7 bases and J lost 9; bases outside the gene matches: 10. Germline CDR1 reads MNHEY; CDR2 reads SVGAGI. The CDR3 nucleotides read TGTGCCAGCAACTTCCGGGACAGGGCTGGTGAGCAGTTCTTC. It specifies CASNFRDRAGEQFF.

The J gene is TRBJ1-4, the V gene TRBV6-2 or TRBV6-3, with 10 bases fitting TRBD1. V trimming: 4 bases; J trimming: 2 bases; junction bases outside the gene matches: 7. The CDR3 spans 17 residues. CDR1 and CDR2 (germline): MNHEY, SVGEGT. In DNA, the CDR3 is TGTGCCAGCAGTTTCGGACAGGGGGGACGGACTAATGAAAAACTGTTTTTT. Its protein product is CASSFGQGGRTNEKLFF.

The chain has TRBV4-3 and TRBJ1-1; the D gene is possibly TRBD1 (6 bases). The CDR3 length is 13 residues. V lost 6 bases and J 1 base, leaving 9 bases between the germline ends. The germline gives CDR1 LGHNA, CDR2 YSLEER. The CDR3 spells CASRADRNTEAFF. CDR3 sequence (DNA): TGCGCCAGCAGGGCGGACAGGAACACTGAAGCTTTCTTT.